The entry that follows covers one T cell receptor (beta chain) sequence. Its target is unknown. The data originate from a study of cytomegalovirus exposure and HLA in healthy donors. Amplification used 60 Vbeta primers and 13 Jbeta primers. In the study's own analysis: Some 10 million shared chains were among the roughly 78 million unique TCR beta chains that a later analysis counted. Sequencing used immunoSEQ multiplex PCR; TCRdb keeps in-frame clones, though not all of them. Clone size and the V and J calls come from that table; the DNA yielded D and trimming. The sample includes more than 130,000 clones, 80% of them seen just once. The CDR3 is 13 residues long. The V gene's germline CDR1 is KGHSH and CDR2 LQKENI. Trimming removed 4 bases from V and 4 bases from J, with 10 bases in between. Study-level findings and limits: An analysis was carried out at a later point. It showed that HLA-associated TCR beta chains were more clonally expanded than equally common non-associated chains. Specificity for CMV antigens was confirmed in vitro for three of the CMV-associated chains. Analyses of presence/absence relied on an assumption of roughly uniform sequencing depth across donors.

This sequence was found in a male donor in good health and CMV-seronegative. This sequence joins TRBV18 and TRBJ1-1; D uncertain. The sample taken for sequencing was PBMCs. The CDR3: CASSLGSGTEAFF. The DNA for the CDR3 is TGTGCCAGCTCACTTGGGTCGGGCACTGAAGCTTTCTTT.